One sample yielded the 21 T cell receptor beta chains listed below, sequenced in a study of blood T cell repertoires in COVID-19. Some clones are missing from TCRdb's copy, which holds only in-frame ones; the method was immunoSEQ multiplex PCR. The table shows about 360,000 clones, with approximately 86% occurring only once. Material for sequencing was peripheral blood. Every receptor here comes from a woman aged 60-75 years with COVID-19, enrolled during active disease.

V and J are TRBV4-3 and TRBJ1-2; unclear D gene. This CDR3 has 15 amino acids. Deletions cut 4 bases from V and 0 bases from J, with 12 bases between. The germline V gene encodes CDR1 LGHNA and CDR2 YSLEER. CDR3 amino acids: CASSPARAPNYGYTF. The DNA of the CDR3 is TGCGCCAGCAGCCCGGCGAGGGCCCCTAACTATGGCTACACCTTC.

The chain uses TRBV9 and TRBJ1-2; D gene ambiguous. With 0 bases removed from V and 4 bases from J, the gap between germline ends came to 4 bases. This CDR3 region has 12 residues. CDR1 and CDR2 from the germline V gene are SGDLS and YYNGEE. The CDR3 region has the DNA TGTGCCAGCAGCGTAGACGGCTATGGCTACACCTTC. Its translation: CASSVDGYGYTF.

The V gene is TRBV9, the J gene TRBJ1-2; 12 nucleotides line up with TRBD1. The CDR3 is 15 amino acids. CDR1 is SGDLS and CDR2 is YYNGEE in the germline V gene. The V gene end was trimmed by 4 bases and the J gene end by 4 bases; junction bases not matched to a gene: 5. The CDR3 sequence: CASSYWDRGLYGYTF. CDR3 coding DNA: TGTGCCAGCAGCTACTGGGACAGGGGGCTCTATGGCTACACCTTC.

This chain links TRBV5-8 with TRBJ1-1; D call uncertain. The germline CDR1 and CDR2 sequences are SGHTS and YDEGEE. The CDR3 consists of 13 residues. Between the trimmed V and J ends, which lost 1 base and 0 bases, there was a span of 4 bases. CDR3 sequence (DNA): TGTGCCAGCAGCTTGACGGTGAACACTGAAGCTTTCTTT. This sequence encodes CASSLTVNTEAFF.

The V and J genes are TRBV7-3 and TRBJ2-3, with D perhaps TRBD1 (6 bases). This CDR3 spans 14 amino acids. Germline CDR1 and CDR2: SGHTA and FQGTGA. Between the trimmed V and J ends, which lost 2 bases and 5 bases, there was a span of 11 bases. DNA for the CDR3: TGTGCCAGCAGCTTATTGGGGGCGGGAGATACGCAGTATTTT. It yields the protein CASSLLGAGDTQYF.

This sequence joins TRBV2 and TRBJ2-1; 8 nucleotides align to TRBD1. Germline V gene sequence: CDR1 SNHLY, CDR2 FYNNEI. The junction had 4 bases not matched to a gene; V was cut back by 8 bases and J by 7 bases. This CDR3 has 12 residues. Here the CDR3 reads CASGGDRNEQFF. The CDR3 DNA reads TGTGCCAGCGGAGGGGACAGGAATGAGCAGTTCTTC.

J is TRBJ1-1 and V is TRBV5-1; possibly TRBD1 for D (6 bases). CDR1 and CDR2 (germline): SGHRS, YFSETQ. Trimming pared 4 bases from V and 0 bases from J, leaving 13 bases between. There are 15 residues in the CDR3. Written as DNA, the CDR3 is TGCGCCAGCAGCCCAGGACAGATCATGAACACTGAAGCTTTCTTT. Its translation is CASSPGQIMNTEAFF.

The chain links TRBV4-1 to TRBJ1-4; TRBD1 aligns across 9 bases. Germline CDR1 is MGHRA and CDR2 is YSYEKL. The CDR3 loop spans 15 amino acids. Germline trimming cut 4 bases from V and 7 bases from J; bases unmatched to any gene: 7. The CDR3 DNA sequence: TGCGCCAGCAGCCCGCAGACAGGGGGTATTGAAAAACTGTTTTTT. Translation gives CASSPQTGGIEKLFF.

This chain joins TRBV15 and TRBJ2-3; D might be TRBD2 (6 bases). The V and J ends lost 4 bases and 0 bases respectively, with 17 bases between them. The CDR3 extends over 17 amino acids. The germline CDR1 and CDR2 sequences are LNHNV and YYDKDF (reference sequence). CDR3 loop: CATSTSKRDSSTDTQYF. Here the CDR3 DNA reads TGTGCCACCAGCACCTCCAAGAGGGACTCGAGCACAGATACGCAGTATTTT.

This clone was observed a few times. The gene calls are TRBV12-2 and TRBJ2-1; the DNA was not used to check the table's D call, TRBD1. TRBV12-2 is a pseudogene segment. This CDR3 contains 14 residues. CDR3 amino acids: CASRYRALYNEQFF. The CDR3 DNA sequence: TGTGCAAGTCGCTACAGGGCCCTCTACAATGAGCAGTTCTTC.

This sequence joins TRBV9 and TRBJ2-3, with D perhaps TRBD1 (5 bases). Germline assignment: CDR1 SGDLS and CDR2 YYNGEE. Trimming pared 2 bases from V and 2 bases from J, leaving 15 bases between. CDR3 length: 16 amino acids. For the CDR3, the DNA is TGTGCCAGCAGCGTCGGGCCAGGGCTGTCCACAGATACGCAGTATTTT. Its translation: CASSVGPGLSTDTQYF. Full variable domain (missing parts from reference TRBV9 and TRBJ2-3): DSGVTQTPKHLITATGQRVTLRCSPRSGDLSVYWYQQSLDQGLQFLIQYYNGEERAKGNILERFSAQQFPDLHSELNLSSLELGDSALYFCASSVGPGLSTDTQYFGPGTRLTVL.

The rearrangement links TRBV6-6 to TRBJ1-5, with D uncertain. Per germline, CDR1 MNHNY and CDR2 SVGAGI (reference sequence). Trimming took 2 bases from V and 2 from J, leaving 13 bases between them. CDR3 size: 16 residues. The CDR3 nucleotides are TGTGCCAGCAGTTACGGAGGGATGGTTGGCAATCAGCCCCAGCATTTT. Its protein product is CASSYGGMVGNQPQHF.

The V call is TRBV6-6, the J call TRBJ1-1; D call uncertain. Trimming removed 5 bases at V and 5 bases at J, with 15 bases between. The V gene's germline CDR1 is MNHNY and CDR2 SVGAGI (reference sequence). The CDR3 is made up of 14 amino acids. The CDR3 nucleotides read TGTGCCAGCAGTCCTCGGGTGGCGGGGACTGAAGCTTTCTTT. Encoded protein: CASSPRVAGTEAFF.

The chain recombines TRBV3-1 (or the pseudogene TRBV3-2) with TRBJ2-5, with D uncertain. Between the trimmed V and J ends, which lost 4 bases and 5 bases, there was a span of 14 bases. The CDR3 loop spans 14 amino acids. Germline values: CDR1 LGHDT, CDR2 YNNKEL (reference sequence). CDR3 in amino acids: CASSPGTLGETQYF. CDR3 DNA sequence: TGTGCCAGCAGCCCCGGTACGCTCGGGGAGACCCAGTACTTC.

The gene calls are TRBV5-1 and TRBJ2-5; no definite D call. The CDR3 covers 11 residues. The germline CDR1 and CDR2 sequences are SGHRS and YFSETQ. V was shortened by 5 bases and J by 2 bases, with 4 bases between the two germline ends. CDR3 DNA sequence: TGCGCCAGCAGTCAGCAAGAGACCCAGTACTTC. Translating it yields CASSQQETQYF.

The J gene is TRBJ2-3, the V gene TRBV12-3 or TRBV12-4; weak D call: TRBD2 (5 bases). V shed 7 bases and J shed 6 bases, with 14 bases lying between them. The CDR3 is made up of 13 amino acids. The CDR3, as DNA: TGTGCCAGCACCCCGGTCAGCGGTGATACGCAGTATTTT. It is translated as CASTPVSGDTQYF.

The rearrangement links TRBV3-1 (or the pseudogene TRBV3-2) to TRBJ1-2; perhaps TRBD1 as D (5 bases). V was cut by 1 base and J by 6 bases, with 15 bases left in between. Germline-derived CDR1 and CDR2 are LGHDT and YNNKEL (reference sequence). The CDR3 runs 15 residues. The DNA for the CDR3 is TGTGCCAGCAGCCAAGCGGGGGTGGGTGCGGATGGCTACACCTTC. It yields the protein CASSQAGVGADGYTF.

This rearrangement joins TRBV6-6 to TRBJ1-5; the D gene is possibly TRBD1 (6 bases). V lost 8 bases to trimming and J lost 4 bases, with 15 bases between them. CDR3 length: 14 residues. Germline V gives CDR1 MNHNY, CDR2 SVGAGI (reference sequence). CDR3: CASDPDSGNQPQHF. The DNA of the CDR3 is TGTGCCAGCGACCCGGACAGTGGAAATCAGCCCCAGCATTTT.

This chain connects TRBV30 to TRBJ1-1; TRBD1 might be the D (5 bases). CDR1 and CDR2 (germline): GTSNPN, SVGIG (reference sequence). Trimming took 0 bases from V and 3 from J, leaving 11 bases between them. The CDR3 extends over 14 amino acids. Here the CDR3 DNA reads TGTGCCTGGAGTGTGGCACAGGTCTACACTGAAGCTTTCTTT. Protein sequence: CAWSVAQVYTEAFF. The variable domain in full, completed from reference TRBV30 and TRBJ1-1, reads SQTIHQWPATLVQPVGSPLSLECTVEGTSNPNLYWYRQAAGRGLQLLFYSVGIGQISSEVPQNLSASRPQDRQFILSSKKLLLSDSGFYLCAWSVAQVYTEAFFGQGTRLTVV.

This clone was detected a few times. This chain connects TRBV6-1 to TRBJ1-2, with D hard to call. The CDR3 covers 13 residues. V lost 0 bases to trimming and J lost 2 bases, with 4 bases between them. The germline CDR1 and CDR2 sequences are MNHNS and SASEGT. The CDR3 is CASSEAQNYGYTF. The CDR3 DNA follows: TGTGCCAGCAGTGAAGCGCAGAACTATGGCTACACCTTC.

This chain links TRBV5-1 with TRBJ1-4, with unresolved D. V was cut by 4 bases and J by 6 bases, with 13 bases left in between. Germline assignment: CDR1 SGHRS and CDR2 YFSETQ. CDR3 length: 14 amino acids. The CDR3 DNA reads TGCGCCAGCAGCCGACCGGACTCAGATGAAAAACTGTTTTTT. Residues: CASSRPDSDEKLFF.